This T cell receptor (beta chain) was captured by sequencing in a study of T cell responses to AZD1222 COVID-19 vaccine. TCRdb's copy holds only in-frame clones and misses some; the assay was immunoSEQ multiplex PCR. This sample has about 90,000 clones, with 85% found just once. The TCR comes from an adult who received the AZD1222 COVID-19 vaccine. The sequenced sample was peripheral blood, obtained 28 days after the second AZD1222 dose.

This CDR3 reads CSASATLSPYEQYF. CDR3 nucleotides: TGCAGTGCTAGTGCCACGCTAAGCCCCTACGAGCAGTACTTC. The V gene is TRBV20-1, the J gene TRBJ2-7; D remains unclear. The V gene's germline CDR1 is DFQATT and CDR2 SNEGSKA (reference sequence). CDR3 length equals 14 residues. V gave up 3 bases and J gave up 2 bases, with 14 bases separating them.